The 12 T cell receptor beta chains listed next were all sequenced from one sample in a study of OX40 agonist ivuxolimab in advanced cancers. Receptor libraries were prepared by the immunoSEQ multiplex PCR assay. As stored in TCRdb, this immuneACCESS dataset retains in-frame rearrangements with V and J assigned. A fraction of the clones does not appear; measured against another copy, unresolved V genes explain less than half of the discrepancy, and the remainder lacks a known reason. In all, the sample holds 95,000 or so clones, and approximately 85% of those were seen once. 3.5% to 4% of the sample goes to the ten largest clones. The source was CD4+ or CD8+ T cells sorted from blood, collected in a trial of the OX40 agonist ivuxolimab. These receptor sequences come from an adult with an advanced solid tumor such as melanoma, head and neck, liver or kidney cancer.

The chain has TRBV4-1 and TRBJ2-7; TRBD2 might be the D (6 bases). Per the germline V gene, CDR1 is MGHRA and CDR2 is YSYEKL. V lost 0 bases and J 3 bases, leaving 15 bases between the germline ends. The length of the CDR3 is 16 residues. The CDR3 DNA reads as TGCGCCAGCAGCCAAGACCAGACTAGGGCGAGCTACGAGCAGTACTTC. It specifies CASSQDQTRASYEQYF.

This clone was detected once. V is TRBV28 and J is TRBJ1-2; 7 positions agree with TRBD1. The CDR3 spans 13 residues. The V segment lost 4 bases and the J segment 4 bases; nucleotides outside the gene matches: 3. Germline V gives CDR1 MDHEN, CDR2 SYDVKM. As DNA, the CDR3 is TGTGCCAGCAGTTCCGGACAGGCCTATGGCTACACCTTC. Its translation: CASSSGQAYGYTF.

This clone was seen repeatedly, ten times or more. The rearrangement links TRBV18 to TRBJ2-5; either TRBD1 or TRBD2 may supply D (5 bases each). Trimming shortened V by 2 bases and J by 5 bases, and 12 bases separated the two germline ends. Germline CDR1 and CDR2: KGHSH and LQKENI. The CDR3 sequence is 14 residues long. CDR3 sequence reads: CASSPGAREETQYF. CDR3 sequence (DNA): TGTGCCAGCTCACCAGGAGCCAGGGAGGAGACCCAGTACTTC.

This clone was detected once. The chain carries TRBV5-1 and TRBJ2-7; TRBD2 agrees at 7 bases. The germline V gene encodes CDR1 SGHRS and CDR2 YFSETQ. Trimming at V came to 2 bases and at J to 0 bases, leaving 8 bases not matched to a gene. This CDR3 spans 16 amino acids. CDR3 sequence reads: CASSFNPAGSSYEQYF. The CDR3 DNA sequence: TGCGCCAGCAGCTTCAACCCAGCGGGGAGCTCCTACGAGCAGTACTTC.

The rearrangement uses TRBV25-1 and TRBJ2-1, with TRBD1 matching over 9 bases. Per the germline V gene, CDR1 is MGHDK and CDR2 is SYGVNS. V was pared by 3 bases and J by 9 bases, with 6 bases of the junction left unmatched. The CDR3 has 14 amino acids. In nucleotides, the CDR3 is TGTGCCAGCAGTGAGTACAGGGGGCATCGTGAGCAGTTCTTC. Its protein product is CASSEYRGHREQFF.

The V and J genes are TRBV5-1 and TRBJ1-1, with TRBD1 as a possible D gene (5 bases). Germline assignment: CDR1 SGHRS and CDR2 YFSETQ. This CDR3 comprises 13 residues. Between the trimmed V and J ends, which lost 3 bases and 0 bases, there was a span of 6 bases. Here the CDR3 reads CASSWDVNTEAFF. The CDR3 coding sequence is TGCGCCAGCAGCTGGGACGTGAACACTGAAGCTTTCTTT.

This clone was seen a few times. This chain joins TRBV27 and TRBJ2-1; D not resolved. The CDR3 loop spans 14 amino acids. Germline values: CDR1 MNHEY, CDR2 SMNVEV (reference sequence). V dropped 5 bases and J dropped 7 bases, with 15 bases sitting between them. In DNA, the CDR3 is TGTGCCAGCAGTCAGCTAAATAGTTGGAATGAGCAGTTCTTC. It specifies CASSQLNSWNEQFF.

This CDR3 is CASRGTTLYEQYF. CDR3 coding DNA: TGTGCCAGCAGAGGGACTACACTCTACGAGCAGTACTTC. V and J are TRBV6-6 and TRBJ2-7, with TRBD2 matching over 7 bases. V gave up 6 bases and J gave up 3 bases; unmatched junction bases: 5. Germline CDR1 MNHNY, CDR2 SVGAGI (reference sequence). The CDR3 consists of 13 residues.

This clone was seen a handful of times. The rearrangement joins TRBV7-9 to TRBJ2-4, with D uncertain. Between the trimmed V and J ends, which lost 5 bases and 6 bases, there was a span of 23 bases. The CDR3 runs to 17 residues. Germline V lookup: CDR1 SEHNR, CDR2 FQNEAQ (reference sequence). The CDR3 is CASSRLEPYPTPNIQYF. The DNA for the CDR3 is TGTGCCAGCAGCCGACTTGAGCCCTACCCCACTCCAAACATTCAGTACTTC.

The V and J genes are TRBV4-3 and TRBJ2-5; 12 bases fit TRBD2. J gave up 0 bases and V 5 bases, and 10 bases lay outside the gene matches. In germline, CDR1 is LGHNA, CDR2 YSLEER. The CDR3 spans 18 residues. CDR3 sequence (DNA): TGCGCCAGCAGCAGGAGGCTAGCGGGAGGGCCCGACCAAGAGACCCAGTACTTC. This translates into CASSRRLAGGPDQETQYF.

This sequence joins TRBV7-2 and TRBJ1-2; 9 bases are a match to TRBD1. This CDR3 is built from 14 residues. CDR1 is SGHTA, CDR2 FQGNSA, per germline. Losses at the gene ends were 4 bases for V and 8 bases for J; bases not matched to a gene: 8. CDR3 DNA sequence: TGTGCCAGCAGCTCTGCCGGGACAGGGAACGGCTACACCTTC. This encodes CASSSAGTGNGYTF.

The V gene is TRBV14, the J gene TRBJ1-4; TRBD1 aligns across 9 bases. The CDR3 spans 16 residues. V was clipped by 3 bases and J by 5 bases; unmatched bases: 7. CDR1 and CDR2 (germline): SGHDN, FVKESK. In DNA form, the CDR3 reads TGTGCCAGCAGCCAGGACTCGGGGACAGGGAATGAAAAACTGTTTTTT. Translating gives CASSQDSGTGNEKLFF.